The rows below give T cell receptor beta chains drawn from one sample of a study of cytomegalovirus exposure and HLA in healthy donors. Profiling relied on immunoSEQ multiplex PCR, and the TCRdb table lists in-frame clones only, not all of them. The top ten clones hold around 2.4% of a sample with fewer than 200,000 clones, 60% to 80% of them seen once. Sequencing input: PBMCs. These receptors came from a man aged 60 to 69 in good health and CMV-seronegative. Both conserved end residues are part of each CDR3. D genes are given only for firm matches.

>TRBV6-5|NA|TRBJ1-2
CASSYSERVGGYTF
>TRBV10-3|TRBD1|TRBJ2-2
CAIKRDRSNTGELFF
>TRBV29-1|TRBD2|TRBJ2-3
CSPRLAGPDTQYF
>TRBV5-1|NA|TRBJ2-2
CASRPGETNTGELFF
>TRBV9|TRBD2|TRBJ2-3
CASSEGTSSTDTQYF
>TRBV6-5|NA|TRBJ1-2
CASSIFGGPSYGYTF
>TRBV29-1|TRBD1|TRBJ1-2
CSVGQGDYGYTF
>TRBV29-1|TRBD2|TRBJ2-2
CSVAWTSGTDTGELFF
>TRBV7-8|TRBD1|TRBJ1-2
CASTILGQGNYGYTF
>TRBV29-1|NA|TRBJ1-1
CSVLLLPGVRLNTEAFF
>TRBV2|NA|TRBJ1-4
CASRFDRNEKLFF
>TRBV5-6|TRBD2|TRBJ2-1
CASSPTGGSYNEQFF
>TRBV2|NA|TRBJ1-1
CASSEALQGTEAFF
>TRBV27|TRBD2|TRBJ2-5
CASRLSAGGGETQYF
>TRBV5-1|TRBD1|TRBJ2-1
CASSPTGEVYNEQFF
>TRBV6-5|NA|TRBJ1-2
CASRYHGFQGYPF
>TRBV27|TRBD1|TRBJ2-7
CASSLSRTGSYEQYF
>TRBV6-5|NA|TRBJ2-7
CASARGAVPSGEQYF
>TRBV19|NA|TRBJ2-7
CASSTGGSYEQYF
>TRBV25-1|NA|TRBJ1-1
CASSEWGGTEAFF
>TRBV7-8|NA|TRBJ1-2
CASSRGVGAGVNYGYTF
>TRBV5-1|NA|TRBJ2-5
CASSPGQRNQETQYF
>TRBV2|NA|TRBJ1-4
CASRGAGSVKEKLFF
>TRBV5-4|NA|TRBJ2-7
CASSWGGRGHEQYF
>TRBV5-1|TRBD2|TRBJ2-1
CASSLAGTSGGPGEQFF
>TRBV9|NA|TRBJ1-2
CASSVAAARGYGYTF
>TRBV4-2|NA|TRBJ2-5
CASSQGSVGAVETQYF
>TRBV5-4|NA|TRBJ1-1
CASSLGPVFDTEAFF
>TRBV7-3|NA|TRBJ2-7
CASSLGGGGPPYEQYF
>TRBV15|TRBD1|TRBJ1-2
CATSRGQGVAAEGYTF
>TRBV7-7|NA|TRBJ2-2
CASSLQSGTGELFF
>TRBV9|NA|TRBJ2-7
CASSVAGQVYEQYF
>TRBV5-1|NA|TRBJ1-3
CASSRTGSTDTIYF
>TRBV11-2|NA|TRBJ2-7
CASSPIFGGRSSYEQYF
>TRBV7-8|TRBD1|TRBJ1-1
CASSSGQGYTEAFF
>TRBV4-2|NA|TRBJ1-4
CASSQVPSAATNEKLFF
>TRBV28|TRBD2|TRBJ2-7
CASRELGTSAEQYF
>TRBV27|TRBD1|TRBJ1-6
CASSLQRQGQNSPLHF
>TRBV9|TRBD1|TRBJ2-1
CASSTRQGLEQFF
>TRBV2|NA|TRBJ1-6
CASRSQVDSPLHF
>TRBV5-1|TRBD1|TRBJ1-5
CASSFIHTPAGTVCGNQPQHF